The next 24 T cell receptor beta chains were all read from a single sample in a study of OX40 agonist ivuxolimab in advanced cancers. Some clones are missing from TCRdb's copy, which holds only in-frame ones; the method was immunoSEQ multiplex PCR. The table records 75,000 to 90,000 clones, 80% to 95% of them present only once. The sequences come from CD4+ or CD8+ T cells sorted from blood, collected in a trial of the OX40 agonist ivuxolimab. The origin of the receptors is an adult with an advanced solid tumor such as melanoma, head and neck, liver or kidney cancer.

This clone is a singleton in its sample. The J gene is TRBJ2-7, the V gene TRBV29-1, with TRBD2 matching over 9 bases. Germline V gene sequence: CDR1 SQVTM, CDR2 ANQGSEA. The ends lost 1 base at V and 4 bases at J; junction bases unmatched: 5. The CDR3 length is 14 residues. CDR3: CSVEGLSGSYEQYF. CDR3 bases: TGCAGCGTTGAAGGGCTTAGCGGGAGTTACGAGCAGTACTTC.

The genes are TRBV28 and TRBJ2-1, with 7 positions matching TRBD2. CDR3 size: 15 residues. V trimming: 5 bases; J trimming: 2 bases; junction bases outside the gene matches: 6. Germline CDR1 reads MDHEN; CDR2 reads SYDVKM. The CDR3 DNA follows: TGTGCCAGCAGTCCCGGGGGGAGGGCCTACAATGAGCAGTTCTTC. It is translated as CASSPGGRAYNEQFF.

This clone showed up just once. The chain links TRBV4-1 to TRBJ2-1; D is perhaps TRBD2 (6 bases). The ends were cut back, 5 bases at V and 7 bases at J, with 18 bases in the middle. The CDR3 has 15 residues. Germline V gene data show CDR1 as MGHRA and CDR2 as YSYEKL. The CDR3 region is CASSSRDGRINEQFF. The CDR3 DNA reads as TGCGCCAGCAGCTCTAGGGACGGGAGAATAAATGAGCAGTTCTTC.

CDR3: CASNPRGIQPQHF. The CDR3 DNA reads as TGTGCCAGCAACCCTAGAGGGATTCAGCCCCAGCATTTT. The J gene is TRBJ1-5, the V gene TRBV28, with D unclear. The CDR3 totals 13 residues. Trimming stripped 7 bases from V and 6 bases from J, with 13 bases between. The germline gives CDR1 MDHEN, CDR2 SYDVKM.

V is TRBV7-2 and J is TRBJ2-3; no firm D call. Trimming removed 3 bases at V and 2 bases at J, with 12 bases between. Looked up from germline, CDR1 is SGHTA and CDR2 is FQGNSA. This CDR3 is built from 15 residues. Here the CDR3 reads CASSLLADNTDTQYF. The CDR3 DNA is TGTGCCAGCAGCTTGCTTGCGGATAACACAGATACGCAGTATTTT.

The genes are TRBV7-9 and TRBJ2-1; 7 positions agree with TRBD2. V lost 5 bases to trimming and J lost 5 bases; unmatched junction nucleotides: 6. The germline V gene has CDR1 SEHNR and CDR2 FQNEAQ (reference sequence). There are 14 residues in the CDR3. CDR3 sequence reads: CASSPGTTHNEQFF. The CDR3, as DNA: TGTGCCAGCAGCCCCGGGACTACTCACAATGAGCAGTTCTTC.

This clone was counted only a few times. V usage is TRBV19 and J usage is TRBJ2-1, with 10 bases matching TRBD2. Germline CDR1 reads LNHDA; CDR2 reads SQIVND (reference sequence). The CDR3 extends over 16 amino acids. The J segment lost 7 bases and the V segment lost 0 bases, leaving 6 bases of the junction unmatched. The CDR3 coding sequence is TGTGCCAGTAGTATAGACGCTAGCGGGAGCGGAAATGAGCAGTTCTTC. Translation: CASSIDASGSGNEQFF. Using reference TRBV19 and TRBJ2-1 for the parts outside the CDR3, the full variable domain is DGGITQSPKYLFRKEGQNVTLSCEQNLNHDAMYWYRQDPGQGLRLIYYSQIVNDFQKGDIAEGYSVSREKKESFPLTVTSAQKNPTAFYLCASSIDASGSGNEQFFGPGTRLTVL.

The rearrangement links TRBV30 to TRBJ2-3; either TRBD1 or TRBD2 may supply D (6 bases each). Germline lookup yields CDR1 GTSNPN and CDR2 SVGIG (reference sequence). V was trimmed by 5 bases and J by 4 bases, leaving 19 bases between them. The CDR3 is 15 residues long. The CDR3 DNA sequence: TGTGCCTGGGCCGGGGGCCAGGGGACCGCAGATACGCAGTATTTT. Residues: CAWAGGQGTADTQYF.

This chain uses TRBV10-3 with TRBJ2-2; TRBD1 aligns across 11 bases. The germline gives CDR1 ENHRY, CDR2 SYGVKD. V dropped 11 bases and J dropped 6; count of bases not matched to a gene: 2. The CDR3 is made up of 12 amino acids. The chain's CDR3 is CASGQGAGELFF. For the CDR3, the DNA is TGTGCCTCGGGACAGGGGGCCGGGGAGCTGTTTTTT.

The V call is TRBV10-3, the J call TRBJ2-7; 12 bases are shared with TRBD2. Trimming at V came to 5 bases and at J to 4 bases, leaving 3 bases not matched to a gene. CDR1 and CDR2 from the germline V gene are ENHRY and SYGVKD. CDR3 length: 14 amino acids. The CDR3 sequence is CAISNGLAGYEQYF. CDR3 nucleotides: TGTGCCATCAGTAACGGACTAGCGGGATACGAGCAGTACTTC.

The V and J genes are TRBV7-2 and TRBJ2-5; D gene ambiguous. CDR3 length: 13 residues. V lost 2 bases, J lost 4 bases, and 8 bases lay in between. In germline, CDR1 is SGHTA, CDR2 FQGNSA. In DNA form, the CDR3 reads TGTGCCAGCAGCTTACTCGAAAGAGAGACCCAGTACTTC. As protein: CASSLLERETQYF. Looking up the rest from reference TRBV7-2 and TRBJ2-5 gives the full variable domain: GAGVSQSPSNKVTEKGKDVELRCDPISGHTALYWYRQSLGQGLEFLIYFQGNSAPDKSGLPSDRFSAERTGGSVSTLTIQRTQQEDSAVYLCASSLLERETQYFGPGTRLLVL.

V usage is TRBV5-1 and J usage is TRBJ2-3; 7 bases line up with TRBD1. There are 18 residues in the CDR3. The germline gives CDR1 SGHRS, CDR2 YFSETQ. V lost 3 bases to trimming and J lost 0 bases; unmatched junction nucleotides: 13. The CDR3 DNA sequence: TGCGCCAGCAGCTCATTAGGAAAATCGGGACAGAGCACAGATACGCAGTATTTT. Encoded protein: CASSSLGKSGQSTDTQYF.

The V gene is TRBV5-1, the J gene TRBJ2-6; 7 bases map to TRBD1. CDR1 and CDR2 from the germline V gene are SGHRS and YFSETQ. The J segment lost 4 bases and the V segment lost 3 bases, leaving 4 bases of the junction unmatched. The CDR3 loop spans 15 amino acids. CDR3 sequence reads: CASSSQGSGANVLTF. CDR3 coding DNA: TGCGCCAGCAGCTCACAGGGGTCAGGGGCCAACGTCCTGACTTTC.

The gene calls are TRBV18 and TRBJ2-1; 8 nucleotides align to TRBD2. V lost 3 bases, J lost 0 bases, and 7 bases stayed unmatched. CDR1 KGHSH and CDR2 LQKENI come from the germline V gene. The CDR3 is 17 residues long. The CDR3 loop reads CASSPETAGVSYNEQFF. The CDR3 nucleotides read TGTGCCAGCTCACCTGAGACAGCGGGAGTCTCCTACAATGAGCAGTTCTTC.

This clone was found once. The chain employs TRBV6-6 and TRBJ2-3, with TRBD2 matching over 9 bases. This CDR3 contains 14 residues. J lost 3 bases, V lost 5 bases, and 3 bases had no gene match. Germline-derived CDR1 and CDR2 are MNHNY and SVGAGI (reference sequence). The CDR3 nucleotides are TGTGCCAGCAGTCCGACTAGCGGAACAGATACGCAGTATTTT. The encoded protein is CASSPTSGTDTQYF.

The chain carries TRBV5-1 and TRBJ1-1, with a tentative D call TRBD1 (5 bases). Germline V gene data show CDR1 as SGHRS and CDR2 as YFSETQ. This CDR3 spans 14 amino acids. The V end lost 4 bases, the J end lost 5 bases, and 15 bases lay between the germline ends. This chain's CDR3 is CASSPTGGRTEAFF. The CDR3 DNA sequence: TGCGCCAGCAGCCCGACGGGGGGGAGAACTGAAGCTTTCTTT.

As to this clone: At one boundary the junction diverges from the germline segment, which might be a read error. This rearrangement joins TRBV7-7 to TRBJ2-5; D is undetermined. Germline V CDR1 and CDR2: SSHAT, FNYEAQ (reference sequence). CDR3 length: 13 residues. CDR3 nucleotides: TGTGCTAGCACCCCCCTCCTCCAAGAGACCCAGTACTTC. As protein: CASTPLLQETQYF. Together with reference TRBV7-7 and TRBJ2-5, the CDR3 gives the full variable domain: GAGVSQSPRYKVTKRGQDVTLRCDPISSHATLYWYQQALGQGPEFLTYFNYEAQPDKSGLPSDRFSAERPEGSISTLTIQRTEQRDSAMYRCASTPLLQETQYFGPGTRLLVL.

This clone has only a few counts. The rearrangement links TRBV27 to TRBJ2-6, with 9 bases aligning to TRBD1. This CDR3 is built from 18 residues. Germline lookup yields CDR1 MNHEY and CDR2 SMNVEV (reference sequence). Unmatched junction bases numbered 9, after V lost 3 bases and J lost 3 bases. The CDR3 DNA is TGTGCCAGCAGTTTCCGGGACAGGGACTTTTTTGGGGCCAACGTCCTGACTTTC. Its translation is CASSFRDRDFFGANVLTF.

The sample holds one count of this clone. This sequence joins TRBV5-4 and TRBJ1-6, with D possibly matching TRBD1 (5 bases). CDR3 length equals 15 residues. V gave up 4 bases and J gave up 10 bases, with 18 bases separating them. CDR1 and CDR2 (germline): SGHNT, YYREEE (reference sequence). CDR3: CASSQDGFRGSPLHF. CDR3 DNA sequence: TGTGCCAGCAGCCAAGACGGTTTTCGGGGCTCACCCCTCCACTTT. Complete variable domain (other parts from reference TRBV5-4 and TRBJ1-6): ETGVTQSPTHLIKTRGQQVTLRCSSQSGHNTVSWYQQALGQGPQFIFQYYREEENGRGNFPPRFSGLQFPNYSSELNVNALELDDSALYLCASSQDGFRGSPLHFGNGTRLTVT.

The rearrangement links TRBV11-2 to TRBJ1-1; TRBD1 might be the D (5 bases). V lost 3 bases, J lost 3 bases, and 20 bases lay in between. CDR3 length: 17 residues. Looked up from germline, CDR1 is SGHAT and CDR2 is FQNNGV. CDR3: CASSFNLAAGGDTEAFF. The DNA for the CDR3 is TGTGCCAGCAGCTTTAACCTGGCGGCAGGAGGGGACACTGAAGCTTTCTTT.

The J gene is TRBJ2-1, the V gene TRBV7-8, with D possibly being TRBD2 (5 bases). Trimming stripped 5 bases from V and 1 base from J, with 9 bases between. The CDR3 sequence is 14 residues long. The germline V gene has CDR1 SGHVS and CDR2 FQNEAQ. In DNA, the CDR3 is TGTGCCAGCAGCAGCCGGGGTTCCTACAATGAGCAGTTCTTC. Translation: CASSSRGSYNEQFF.

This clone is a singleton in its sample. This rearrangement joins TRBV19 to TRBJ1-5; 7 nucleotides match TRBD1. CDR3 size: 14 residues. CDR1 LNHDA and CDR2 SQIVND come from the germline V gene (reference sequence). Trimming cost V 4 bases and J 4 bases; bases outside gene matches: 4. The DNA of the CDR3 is TGTGCCAGTAGTACCCGACAGGGAAATCAGCCCCAGCATTTT. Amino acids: CASSTRQGNQPQHF.

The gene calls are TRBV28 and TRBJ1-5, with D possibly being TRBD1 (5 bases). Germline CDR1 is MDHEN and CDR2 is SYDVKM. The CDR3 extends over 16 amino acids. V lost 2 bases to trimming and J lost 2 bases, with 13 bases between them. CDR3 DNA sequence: TGTGCCAGCAGTTTAAAAAGGGGTTTGGGCAATCAGCCCCAGCATTTT. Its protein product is CASSLKRGLGNQPQHF. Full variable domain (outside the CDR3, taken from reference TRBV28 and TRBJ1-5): DVKVTQSSRYLVKRTGEKVFLECVQDMDHENMFWYRQDPGLGLRLIYFSYDVKMKEKGDIPEGYSVSREKKERFSLILESASTNQTSMYLCASSLKRGLGNQPQHFGDGTRLSIL.

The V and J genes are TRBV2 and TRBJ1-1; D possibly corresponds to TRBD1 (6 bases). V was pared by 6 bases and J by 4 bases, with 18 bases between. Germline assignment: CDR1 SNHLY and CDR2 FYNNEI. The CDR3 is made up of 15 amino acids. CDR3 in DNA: TGTGCCAGCAGGTTAGACGGGGACATTTCCACTGAAGCTTTCTTT. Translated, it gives CASRLDGDISTEAFF.